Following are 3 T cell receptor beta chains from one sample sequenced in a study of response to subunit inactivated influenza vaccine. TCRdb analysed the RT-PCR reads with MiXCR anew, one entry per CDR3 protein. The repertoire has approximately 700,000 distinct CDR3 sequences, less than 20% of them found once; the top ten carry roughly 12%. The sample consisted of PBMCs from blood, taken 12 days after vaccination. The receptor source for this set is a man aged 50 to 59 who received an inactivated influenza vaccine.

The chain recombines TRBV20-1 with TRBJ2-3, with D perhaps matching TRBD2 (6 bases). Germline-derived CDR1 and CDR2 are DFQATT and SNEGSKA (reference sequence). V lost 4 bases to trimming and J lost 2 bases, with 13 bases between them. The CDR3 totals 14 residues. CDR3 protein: CSAISRGITDTQYF. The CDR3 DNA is TGCAGTGCTATATCTCGGGGGATCACAGATACGCAGTATTTT.

The CDR3 protein is CASSSLARGGTPDTQYF. CDR3 DNA: TGTGCCAGCAGCTCCCTAGCGCGGGGGGGCACACCTGATACGCAGTATTTT. The rearrangement uses TRBV7-2 and TRBJ2-3; 9 bases line up with TRBD2. CDR3 length: 17 amino acids. J was trimmed by 6 bases and V by 4 bases; bases with no gene match: 14. In germline, CDR1 is SGHTA, CDR2 FQGNSA.

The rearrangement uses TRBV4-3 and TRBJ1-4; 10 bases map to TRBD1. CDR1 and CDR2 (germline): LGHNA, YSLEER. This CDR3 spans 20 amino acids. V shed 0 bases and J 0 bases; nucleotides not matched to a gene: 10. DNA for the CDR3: TGCGCCAGCAGCCAAGATTTCGGTGGCGGGACAGGGGCAACTAATGAAAAACTGTTTTTT. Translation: CASSQDFGGGTGATNEKLFF.